The clone carrying this T cell receptor (beta chain) was seen only once. This specimen comes from a study of T cell responses to AZD1222 COVID-19 vaccine. Overall study context: Some second doses came at about 4 weeks and others at about 12 weeks; these were pooled.

The data were produced by immunoSEQ multiplex PCR, yet TCRdb's version contains in-frame clones alone and is incomplete. The sample lists 90,000 to 95,000 clones; more than 75% were seen once. Material: peripheral blood, obtained on day 0 of AZD1222 vaccination. This sequence originates from an adult in good health.

This chain's CDR3 is CASSRAGQGGREQFF. In DNA, the CDR3 is TGTGCCAGCAGTCGCGCGGGACAGGGAGGTAGGGAGCAGTTCTTC. The V and J genes are TRBV27 and TRBJ2-1; 9 bases are shared with TRBD1. This CDR3 is 15 amino acids long. V lost 5 bases and J lost 10; bases outside the gene matches: 12. In germline, CDR1 is MNHEY, CDR2 SMNVEV (reference sequence).